This entry lists 20 T cell receptor beta chains sequenced from one sample in a study of control samples from healthy donors and cancer patients (dated by TCRdb to 2020 to 2022). Library preparation used the immunoSEQ multiplex PCR assay. In TCRdb, the immuneACCESS table is reduced to in-frame sequences with V and J assigned. These tables do not hold every clone; where another copy was compared, an unresolved V gene accounts for under half, and the others remain unexplained. The sample data list 350,000 to 450,000 clones, and approximately 92% of these were observed just once. The ten biggest clones cover over 5.5% of the sample. The sample taken for sequencing was PBMCs. Receptors originate from a man aged 40-49 years with head and neck cancer.

V is TRBV6-5 and J is TRBJ2-4; D ambiguous. In germline, CDR1 is MNHEY, CDR2 SVGAGI. The CDR3 covers 13 residues. V was cut by 6 bases and J by 5 bases, with 11 bases left in between. The CDR3 nucleotides read TGTGCCAGCAGGGGGAACTTGGAAAACATTCAGTACTTC. This sequence encodes CASRGNLENIQYF.

The J gene is TRBJ2-7, the V gene TRBV28; TRBD2 might be the D (6 bases). The CDR3 has 13 residues. Germline-derived CDR1 and CDR2 are MDHEN and SYDVKM. The ends were cut back, 4 bases at V and 6 bases at J, with 13 bases in the middle. CDR3 sequence (DNA): TGTGCCAGCAGTTCCGGGAGTCCCCTCGAGCAGTACTTC. Translating it yields CASSSGSPLEQYF.

The rearrangement uses TRBV5-6 and TRBJ2-3; D possibly corresponds to TRBD2 (5 bases). The CDR3 contains 14 residues. Germline V gene lookup returns CDR1 SGHDT and CDR2 YYEEEE. Trimming took off 4 bases at V and 2 bases at J, with 11 bases between the two ends. The CDR3 DNA sequence: TGTGCCAGCAGCGTGGGGAGTTTCACAGATACGCAGTATTTT. Translating it yields CASSVGSFTDTQYF.

This clone came up once. The chain links TRBV7-3 to TRBJ2-2; D gene unclear. The V end lost 1 base, the J end lost 6 bases, and 15 bases lay between the germline ends. CDR1 is SGHTA and CDR2 is FQGTGA in the germline V gene. The CDR3 has 16 residues. The CDR3 region is CASSLMALDFAGELFF. For the CDR3, the DNA is TGTGCCAGCAGCTTAATGGCCTTAGATTTTGCCGGGGAGCTGTTTTTT. Filled out from reference TRBV7-3 and TRBJ2-2, the complete variable domain reads GAGVSQTPSNKVTEKGKYVELRCDPISGHTALYWYRQSLGQGPEFLIYFQGTGAADDSGLPNDRFFAVRPEGSVSTLKIQRTERGDSAVYLCASSLMALDFAGELFFGEGSRLTVL.

The CDR3 nucleotides are TGTGCCAGCAGTGAAGTCGGGCAGATCTATGGCTACACCTTC. Its protein is CASSEVGQIYGYTF. The chain uses TRBV6-1 and TRBJ1-2; D remains unclear. CDR3 length: 14 amino acids. Germline CDR1 reads MNHNS; CDR2 reads SASEGT. The germline V and J ends were trimmed by 1 base and 4 bases, with 10 bases remaining between them.

The chain joins TRBV14 to TRBJ1-4, with TRBD1 as a possible D gene (5 bases). V was shortened by 7 bases and J by 7 bases, with 10 bases between the two germline ends. The CDR3 extends over 12 amino acids. Germline-derived CDR1 and CDR2 are SGHDN and FVKESK. The CDR3 nucleotides read TGTGCCAGCAACCAGGGTATTGAAAAACTGTTTTTT. Protein product: CASNQGIEKLFF.

The chain uses TRBV14 and TRBJ1-1; D unclear. Germline V gene lookup returns CDR1 SGHDN and CDR2 FVKESK. The V end lost 2 bases, the J end lost 10 bases, and 11 bases lay between the germline ends. The CDR3 contains 12 residues. DNA of the CDR3: TGTGCCAGCAGCCAAAGAAGGGAGGGAGCTTTCTTT. It codes for CASSQRREGAFF.

The rearrangement joins TRBV9 to TRBJ1-1; weak D call: TRBD1 (5 bases). In germline, CDR1 is SGDLS, CDR2 YYNGEE. The length of the CDR3 is 14 residues. Deletions cut 0 bases from V and 1 base from J, with 7 bases between. In DNA, the CDR3 is TGTGCCAGCAGCGTAGGACAGAGGAACACTGAAGCTTTCTTT. Translated: CASSVGQRNTEAFF.

The chain carries TRBV4-3 and TRBJ2-1, with TRBD2 matching 13 bases. CDR3 length equals 18 residues. Trimming cost V 0 bases and J 13 bases; bases outside gene matches: 15. Germline CDR1 reads LGHNA; CDR2 reads YSLEER. The CDR3 sequence is CASSQDLLRTSGGLVQFF. Written as DNA, the CDR3 is TGCGCCAGCAGCCAAGATCTTCTTCGGACTAGCGGGGGCCTAGTCCAGTTCTTC.

The chain has TRBV6-5 and TRBJ2-1; no clear D. The CDR3 spans 14 residues. V was shortened by 9 bases and J by 0 bases, with 12 bases between the two germline ends. CDR1 and CDR2 (germline): MNHEY, SVGAGI. The DNA of the CDR3 is TGTGCCAGTTCAGACACGAGCTCCTACAATGAGCAGTTCTTC. Protein product: CASSDTSSYNEQFF.

The gene calls are TRBV4-3 and TRBJ1-1; D call uncertain. Germline V lookup: CDR1 LGHNA, CDR2 YSLEER. Between the trimmed V and J ends, which lost 4 bases and 1 base, there was a span of 10 bases. There are 14 residues in the CDR3. The CDR3 coding sequence is TGCGCCAGCAGCCTAAAAACAAGGAACACTGAAGCTTTCTTT. Its translation is CASSLKTRNTEAFF.

The chain carries TRBV5-1 and TRBJ1-5, with a possible D match to TRBD1 (5 bases). Germline CDR1 and CDR2: SGHRS and YFSETQ. The V and J ends lost 4 bases and 7 bases respectively, with 18 bases between them. This CDR3 spans 15 amino acids. The CDR3 DNA reads TGCGCCAGCAGCCTGGGGACGGCAATTCACCAGCCCCAGCATTTT. Encoded protein: CASSLGTAIHQPQHF.

This sequence joins TRBV5-6 and TRBJ2-7; perhaps TRBD2 as D (5 bases). The CDR3 runs to 14 residues. Germline assignment: CDR1 SGHDT and CDR2 YYEEEE. V lost 2 bases and J lost 0, with 9 bases in between. CDR3 bases: TGTGCCAGCAGCTTCAAGCGGAGCTCCTACGAGCAGTACTTC. This translates into CASSFKRSSYEQYF.

The rearrangement joins TRBV7-9 to TRBJ1-4, with a tentative D call TRBD1 (6 bases). CDR3 length: 16 residues. The germline CDR1 and CDR2 sequences are SEHNR and FQNEAQ (reference sequence). V was shortened by 4 bases and J by 0 bases, with 12 bases between the two germline ends. CDR3 DNA sequence: TGTGCCAGCAGCTACAGGGAGCCCCCAACTAATGAAAAACTGTTTTTT. Translation: CASSYREPPTNEKLFF. Using reference TRBV7-9 and TRBJ1-4 for the parts outside the CDR3, the full variable domain is DTGVSQNPRHKITKRGQNVTFRCDPISEHNRLYWYRQTLGQGPEFLTYFQNEAQLEKSRLLSDRFSAERPKGSFSTLEIQRTEQGDSAMYLCASSYREPPTNEKLFFGSGTQLSVL.

This chain links TRBV11-2 with TRBJ2-5; D perhaps matches TRBD2 (5 bases). The germline V gene encodes CDR1 SGHAT and CDR2 FQNNGV. V was clipped by 2 bases and J by 2 bases, with 15 bases between them. The CDR3 runs 16 residues. CDR3 region: CASSLSAGNGQETQYF. The CDR3 DNA reads as TGTGCCAGCAGCTTATCTGCCGGGAATGGTCAAGAGACCCAGTACTTC.

The chain recombines TRBV28 with TRBJ1-6; unclear D gene. The CDR3 covers 15 residues. Germline loops: CDR1 MDHEN, CDR2 SYDVKM. V shed 6 bases and J shed 11 bases, with 20 bases lying between them. The CDR3 region is CASSLFDGKETPLHF. CDR3 coding DNA: TGTGCCAGCAGCCTCTTCGACGGGAAGGAGACACCCCTCCACTTT.

The chain recombines TRBV7-8 with TRBJ2-7; D might be TRBD2 (6 bases). The CDR3 extends over 15 amino acids. The germline CDR1 and CDR2 sequences are SGHVS and FQNEAQ. The germline V and J ends were trimmed by 7 bases and 3 bases, with 19 bases remaining between them. The CDR3, as DNA: TGTGCCAGCACCCGCTTGGGGGGAACTAACTACGAGCAGTACTTC. Its translation: CASTRLGGTNYEQYF.

The V gene is TRBV27, the J gene TRBJ2-7, with D tentatively TRBD2 (6 bases). Germline CDR1 reads MNHEY; CDR2 reads SMNVEV (reference sequence). With 5 bases removed from V and 5 bases from J, the gap between germline ends came to 16 bases. The CDR3 covers 14 residues. CDR3 coding DNA: TGTGCCAGCAGTCGACGCGCGGGACGGAACGAGCAGTACTTC. Its translation: CASSRRAGRNEQYF.

The J gene is TRBJ2-1, the V gene TRBV7-3; D perhaps matches TRBD2 (7 bases). Trimming took off 2 bases at V and 8 bases at J, with 13 bases between the two ends. This CDR3 is 14 amino acids long. Germline-derived CDR1 and CDR2 are SGHTA and FQGTGA. CDR3 sequence reads: CASSLGGATDEQFF. CDR3 DNA: TGTGCCAGCAGCTTAGGGGGGGCCACGGATGAGCAGTTCTTC.

This chain joins TRBV19 and TRBJ1-5; D is unresolved. Germline values: CDR1 LNHDA, CDR2 SQIVND (reference sequence). The V and J ends lost 5 bases and 7 bases respectively, with 12 bases between them. The CDR3 has 13 residues. CDR3 in DNA: TGTGCCAGTAGTTGGGAGGGAGGCCAGCCCCAGCATTTT. Translating it yields CASSWEGGQPQHF.